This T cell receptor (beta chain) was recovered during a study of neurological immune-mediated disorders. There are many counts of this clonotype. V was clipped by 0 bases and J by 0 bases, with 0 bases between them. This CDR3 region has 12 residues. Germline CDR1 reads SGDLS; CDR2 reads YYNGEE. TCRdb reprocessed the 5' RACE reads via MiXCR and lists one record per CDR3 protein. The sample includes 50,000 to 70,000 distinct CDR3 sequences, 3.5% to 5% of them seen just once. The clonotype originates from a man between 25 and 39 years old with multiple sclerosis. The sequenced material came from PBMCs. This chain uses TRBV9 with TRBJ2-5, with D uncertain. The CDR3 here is CASSVDQETQYF. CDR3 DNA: TGTGCCAGCAGCGTAGACCAAGAGACCCAGTACTTC. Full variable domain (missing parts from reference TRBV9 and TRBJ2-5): DSGVTQTPKHLITATGQRVTLRCSPRSGDLSVYWYQQSLDQGLQFLIQYYNGEERAKGNILERFSAQQFPDLHSELNLSSLELGDSALYFCASSVDQETQYFGPGTRLLVL.